The present entry profiles one T cell receptor beta chain with its context. The antigen remains unidentified. Gene names are mouse gene names. From the germline J gene comes the end of the CDR3, since the read stops 4 residues before it. These data come from a study of CD8+ T cells in alopecia areata. In the study overall: Graft recipients were roughly 7-11-week-old female C3H/HeJ mice, and donor skin originated from approximately 6-12-month-old C3H/HeJ mice with spontaneous alopecia.

TCR sequencing used cDNA made by reverse transcription of extracted RNA. Assay used: immunoSEQ multiplex PCR; TCRdb lists only in-frame clones, some missing. The sample was found to contain 200,000 to 300,000 clones, and every one recurs. The CDR3 length is 14 residues. V dropped 0 bases and J dropped 4 bases, with 6 bases sitting between them. Germline V gene data show CDR1 as NSQYPW and CDR2 as LRSPGD (reference sequence). Separation of pooled cutaneous lymph node cells was by sorting with CD4, CD8alpha, NKG2D, NKG2ACE and other markers. Broader study findings: When scalp samples are sequenced, resident alphabeta T cells of normal skin are also captured. TCRs were shared less clearly across patients than in mice, possibly for HLA-related reasons. Higher clonality was seen in lesional scalp than in normal scalp, especially in alopecia totalis/universalis.

Specimen: CD4+ T cells sorted from a lymph node. The genes are TRBV1 and TRBJ2-2; D not certain. This TCR was sampled from a C3H/HeJ mouse with alopecia areata. The strain's MHC type: H2-k. The CDR3 sequence: CTCSADVSTGQLYF. Partial CDR3 DNA: TGCACCTGCAGTGCAGATGTCAGCACCGGG.